This T cell receptor beta chain came from a study of OX40 agonist ivuxolimab in advanced cancers. Whole-study findings and limits: Patients with a partial response at 0.1-3.0 mg/kg had among the lowest clonal expansion. At doses 0.1 to 3.0 mg/kg, CD4+ and CD8+ clones expanded.

Clones were sequenced by immunoSEQ multiplex PCR, and TCRdb holds only the in-frame ones, with some missing. Among around 38,000 clones listed, roughly 90% were seen once. Blood sampling was done at baseline, cycle 4 day 1, and cycle 7 day 1. This CDR3 region has 11 residues. The V gene lost 11 bases and the J gene lost 11 bases, with 18 bases spanning the gap. CDR1 MNHEY and CDR2 SMNVEV come from the germline V gene (reference sequence). The sample holds one count of this clone. The antigen is unknown. The origin of this receptor is an adult with an advanced solid tumor such as melanoma, head and neck, liver or kidney cancer. Sample: CD4+ or CD8+ T cells sorted from blood, taken in a trial of the OX40 agonist ivuxolimab. The chain has TRBV27 and TRBJ2-5, with D maybe TRBD2 (6 bases). CDR3 sequence: CAAGRSVLQYF. The CDR3 nucleotides are TGTGCCGCGGGAAGGTCCGTTCTACAGTACTTC.